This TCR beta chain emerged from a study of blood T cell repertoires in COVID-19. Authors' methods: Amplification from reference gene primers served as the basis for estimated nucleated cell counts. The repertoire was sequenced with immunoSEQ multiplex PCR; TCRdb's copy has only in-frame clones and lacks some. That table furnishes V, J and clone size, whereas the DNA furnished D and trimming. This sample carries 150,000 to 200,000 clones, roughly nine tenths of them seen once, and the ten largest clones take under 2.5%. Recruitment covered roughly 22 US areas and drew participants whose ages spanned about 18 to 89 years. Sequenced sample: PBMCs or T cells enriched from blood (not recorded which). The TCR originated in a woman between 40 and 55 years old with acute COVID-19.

The CDR3 is CASSLVWGLGYEQYF. The DNA of the CDR3 is TGTGCCAGCAGCTTGGTTTGGGGGCTCGGCTACGAGCAGTACTTC. The chain employs TRBV5-8 and TRBJ2-7, with D perhaps matching TRBD1 (6 bases). The CDR3 is made up of 15 amino acids. V was shortened by 0 bases and J by 3 bases, with 13 bases between the two germline ends. Germline assignment: CDR1 SGHTS and CDR2 YDEGEE.